Here is one TCR beta chain with its context. Its antigen is not identified. Total RNA came from unfractionated whole blood. The sample comes from a study of human T cells and chemical hapten exposure. On the study more broadly: Small discrepancies in pooled library volume mainly accounted for the varying TCR yields per sample.

Study observations and caveats: Sensitizing to DPC left TCRs with a frequency above 1 in 1000 unaltered.

Germline assignment: CDR1 SGHRS and CDR2 YFSETQ. This CDR3 region has 15 residues. The V end lost 4 bases, the J end lost 3 bases, and 16 bases lay between the germline ends. Unique molecular identifiers were affixed to discrete cDNA molecules within the library. Authors' processing steps: Per-sample TCR counts ranged from about 20,000 to 700,000, median roughly 98,000. TCRdb re-called the reads with MiXCR, one entry per CDR3 protein. Here the V and J calls rest on TCRdb's processing, not on the authors' analysis. The data show around 120,000 distinct CDR3 sequences, approximately 9% seen once. The sample consisted of whole blood. The sequence was collected from a human donor in good health. Some clones in this sample may be carry-over from other donors' samples. V is TRBV5-1 and J is TRBJ1-1; D not certain. The CDR3 loop reads CASSPRYLRDTEAFF. Here the CDR3 DNA reads TGCGCCAGCAGCCCTAGATACCTTAGGGACACTGAAGCTTTCTTT.